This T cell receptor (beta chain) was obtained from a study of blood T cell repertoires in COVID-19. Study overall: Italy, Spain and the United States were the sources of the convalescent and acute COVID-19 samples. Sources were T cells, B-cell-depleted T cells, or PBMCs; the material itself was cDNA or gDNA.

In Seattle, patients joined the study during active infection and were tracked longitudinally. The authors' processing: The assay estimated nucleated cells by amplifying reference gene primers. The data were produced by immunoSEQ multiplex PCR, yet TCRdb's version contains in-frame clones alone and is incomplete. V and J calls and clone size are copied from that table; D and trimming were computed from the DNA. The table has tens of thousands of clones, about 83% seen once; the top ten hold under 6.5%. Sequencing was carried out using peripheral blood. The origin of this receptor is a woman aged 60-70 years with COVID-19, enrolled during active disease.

The CDR3 DNA reads as TGTGCCAGCAGTTCTTATAGCAATCAGCCCCAGCATTTT. Amino acids: CASSSYSNQPQHF. This chain connects TRBV6-5 to TRBJ1-5; D is unclear. The germline CDR1 and CDR2 sequences are MNHEY and SVGAGI. Trimming removed 4 bases at V and 0 bases at J, with 4 bases between. This CDR3 is 13 amino acids long.